The 25 T cell receptor beta chains below were found in one sample sequenced in a study of metastatic and nonmetastatic thyroid tumors. There were no patients who had received any treatment before thyroid surgery. TCRdb re-clonotyped the PCR reads via MiXCR. The sample has about 20,000 clones, approximately 29% seen once. Sequencing was performed on tumor tissue. The source of these receptors is a male donor with papillary thyroid cancer or a benign thyroid nodule (not recorded which). Some clones in this sample may be carry-over from other donors' samples.

This clone occurred many times. V gene TRBV12-3 or TRBV12-4 combines with J gene TRBJ1-1; tentatively, D is TRBD1 (5 bases). Trimming removed 1 base at V and 8 bases at J, with 17 bases between. The CDR3 totals 15 residues. In nucleotides, the CDR3 is TGTGCCAGCAGTTTAGAAGGAGGGCGACAGACCGAAGCTTTCTTT. Amino acids: CASSLEGGRQTEAFF.

This clone was recorded at least ten times. This sequence joins TRBV12-1 and TRBJ2-7. TRBV12-1 counts as a pseudogene. CDR3 size: 12 residues. The CDR3 nucleotides read TGTGCCAGCAGCTTTAGCCGTTACGAGCAGTACTTC. Protein product: CASSFSRYEQYF.

This clone came up many times. The CDR3 loop is CASRGQGRAGELFF. DNA of the CDR3: TGTGCCAGCAGGGGACAGGGGAGGGCCGGGGAGCTGTTTTTT. The chain joins TRBV2 to TRBJ2-2; 10 nucleotides align to TRBD1. The length of the CDR3 is 14 residues. V shed 6 bases and J 6 bases; nucleotides not matched to a gene: 4. Looked up from germline, CDR1 is SNHLY and CDR2 is FYNNEI.

This clone was picked up a small number of times. This CDR3 is CASKFRGSDQPQHF. The CDR3 DNA reads as TGTGCCAGCAAGTTTCGGGGGTCGGATCAGCCCCAGCATTTT. The chain links TRBV2 to TRBJ1-5; tentatively, D is TRBD1 (5 bases). V gave up 7 bases and J gave up 5 bases, with 15 bases separating them. CDR3 length: 14 residues. Germline V lookup: CDR1 SNHLY, CDR2 FYNNEI.

V is TRBV20-1 and J is TRBJ2-7, with D tentatively TRBD1 (5 bases). Looked up from germline, CDR1 is DFQATT and CDR2 is SNEGSKA (reference sequence). There are 14 residues in the CDR3. Trimming took 1 base from V and 2 from J, leaving 12 bases between them. For the CDR3, the DNA is TGCAGTGCTAGAGTGATACAGGACGCCTACGAGCAGTACTTC. Residues: CSARVIQDAYEQYF.

This clone was seen repeatedly, ten times or more. The chain uses TRBV2 and TRBJ1-2; D is ambiguous. Germline V gene lookup returns CDR1 SNHLY and CDR2 FYNNEI. CDR3 size: 13 residues. With 2 bases removed from V and 5 bases from J, the gap between germline ends came to 9 bases. In DNA form, the CDR3 reads TGTGCCAGCAGTGAACGTCAGGTTTATGGCTACACCTTC. This sequence encodes CASSERQVYGYTF.

As concerns this clone: Relative to the germline gene, one junction end is altered; a read error may explain this. The J gene is TRBJ1-5, the V gene TRBV5-1; no clear D gene. Germline-derived CDR1 and CDR2 are SGHRS and YFSETQ. The CDR3 totals 13 residues. The CDR3 DNA reads TGCGCAAGCAGCTTGTCGGATAATCAGCCCCAGAATTTT. Residues: CASSLSDNQPQNF. The whole variable domain, filled in from reference TRBV5-1 and TRBJ1-5, reads KAGVTQTPRYLIKTRGQQVTLSCSPISGHRSVSWYQQTPGQGLQFLFEYFSETQRNKGNFPGRFSGRQFSNSRSEMNVSTLELGDSALYLCASSLSDNQPQNFGDGTRLSIL.

This clone was detected only a few times. The rearrangement uses TRBV24-1 and TRBJ2-2, with D perhaps TRBD1 (7 bases). The V end lost 7 bases, the J end lost 5 bases, and 13 bases lay between the germline ends. This CDR3 is 14 amino acids long. Per germline, CDR1 KGHDR and CDR2 SFDVKD. CDR3: CATRDREETGELFF. The CDR3 nucleotides are TGTGCCACCAGAGACAGGGAGGAAACCGGGGAGCTGTTTTTT.

This clone is labeled large (0.1 to 1%). J is TRBJ2-6 and V is TRBV27; D is possibly TRBD2 (5 bases). Germline V lookup: CDR1 MNHEY, CDR2 SMNVEV (reference sequence). V shed 6 bases and J shed 2 bases, with 11 bases lying between them. The CDR3 is 15 amino acids. The CDR3 bases are TGTGCCAGCAGAGCGGCAGCGGCTGGGGCCAACGTCCTGACTTTC. Translating gives CASRAAAAGANVLTF.

The table lists this clone with many counts. The V and J genes are TRBV3-2 and TRBJ2-1; the D segment call TRBD2 is taken from the table without a DNA check. TRBV3-2 is reported as a pseudogene. This CDR3 spans 18 amino acids. The CDR3 is CASSRITSGGSSYNEQFF. CDR3 DNA: TGTGCCAGCAGCCGAATAACTAGCGGGGGAAGCTCCTACAATGAGCAGTTCTTC.

This clone was detected many times. The chain recombines TRBV11-2 with TRBJ1-4; D might be TRBD1 (6 bases). The V end was cut by 5 bases, the J end by 0 bases, with 19 bases between. The CDR3 loop spans 18 amino acids. Germline V CDR1 and CDR2: SGHAT, FQNNGV. The CDR3 DNA is TGTGCCAGCAGCACCCGCATGGGAGGGGGTTCAACTAATGAAAAACTGTTTTTT. Translated, it gives CASSTRMGGGSTNEKLFF.

CDR3 DNA sequence: TGCAGTGACCGGGGAAGTTCTCGCACAGATACGCAGTATTTT. It specifies CSDRGSSRTDTQYF. This chain uses TRBV20-1 with TRBJ2-3; D is possibly TRBD2 (5 bases). Germline V CDR1 and CDR2: DFQATT, SNEGSKA (reference sequence). The CDR3 is made up of 14 amino acids. The V end was cut by 7 bases, the J end by 1 base, with 15 bases between.

This clone was found many times. Sequence at one end of the junction differs from germline and may be a read error. The chain combines TRBV7-2 with TRBJ1-1; tentative D call: TRBD1 (5 bases). The CDR3 is 13 residues long. Looked up from germline, CDR1 is SGHTA and CDR2 is FQGNSA. In DNA form, the CDR3 reads TGTGCCAGCAGCTTATTTTCGGACTTGGGGCGCCTCTTT. As protein: CASSLFSDLGRLF.

This clone ranks as medium-sized. The chain carries TRBV2 and TRBJ2-1; D is possibly TRBD2 (6 bases). CDR1 and CDR2 (germline): SNHLY, FYNNEI. The CDR3 has 13 amino acids. The V end lost 7 bases, the J end lost 7 bases, and 14 bases lay between the germline ends. As DNA, the CDR3 is TGTGCCAGCATTCTGGACCGGGGGAATGAGCAGTTCTTC. It translates to CASILDRGNEQFF.

The chain recombines TRBV5-5 with TRBJ2-1, with D perhaps assigned TRBD1 or TRBD2 (6 bases each). The CDR3 has 16 residues. Trimming removed 0 bases at V and 6 bases at J, with 16 bases between. The germline V gene encodes CDR1 SGHKS and CDR2 YYEKEE (reference sequence). In DNA form, the CDR3 reads TGTGCCAGCAGCTTGGCCGGGGACTTACAGGGCAATGAGCAGTTCTTC. Protein product: CASSLAGDLQGNEQFF.

This CDR3 is CASSLGPQGGNTIYF. The CDR3 bases are TGTGCCAGCAGCTTAGGACCACAGGGGGGAAACACCATATATTTT. The chain links TRBV7-2 to TRBJ1-3; 7 bases match TRBD1. The CDR3 runs 15 residues. Germline-derived CDR1 and CDR2 are SGHTA and FQGNSA. Unmatched junction bases numbered 4, after V lost 1 base and J lost 4 bases.

This clone is deemed medium-sized. The V gene is TRBV6-1, the J gene TRBJ1-2; D uncertain. The CDR3 sequence is 17 residues long. Germline V gene lookup returns CDR1 MNHNS and CDR2 SASEGT. V was pared by 7 bases and J by 2 bases, with 23 bases between. The CDR3, as DNA: TGTGCCAGCAAGGAGACGGCGGTTGGGAGTTCCAACTATGGCTACACCTTC. It is translated as CASKETAVGSSNYGYTF.

This clone has at least ten counts. The CDR3 sequence: CASSRTGGNTEAFF. Written as DNA, the CDR3 is TGCGCCAGCAGCCGGACAGGGGGCAACACTGAAGCTTTCTTT. V usage is TRBV10-2 and J usage is TRBJ1-1, with 11 bases identical to TRBD1. The CDR3 consists of 14 residues. Germline V CDR1 and CDR2: WSHSY, SAAADI. V was clipped by 6 bases and J by 2 bases; unmatched bases: 2.

This clone was seen repeatedly, ten times or more. This rearrangement joins TRBV28 to TRBJ1-4, with TRBD1 matching over 9 bases. Germline V lookup: CDR1 MDHEN, CDR2 SYDVKM. V shed 8 bases and J 10 bases; nucleotides not matched to a gene: 11. The CDR3 contains 14 residues. CDR3 bases: TGTGCCAGCTCTAAGGACAGGGGTATTTTAAAACTGTTTTTT. This gives the protein CASSKDRGILKLFF.

This chain joins TRBV19 and TRBJ1-5; a possible D gene is TRBD1 (5 bases). Trimming took off 3 bases at V and 6 bases at J, with 18 bases between the two ends. This CDR3 has 16 residues. Germline V gene data show CDR1 as LNHDA and CDR2 as SQIVND (reference sequence). CDR3 bases: TGTGCCAGTAGTATGGGGGTGGTGGGGTCATGTCAGCCCCAGCATTTT. Residues: CASSMGVVGSCQPQHF.

This clone showed up many times. This chain connects TRBV2 to TRBJ1-1; D unresolved. Germline CDR1 reads SNHLY; CDR2 reads FYNNEI. The CDR3 contains 11 residues. Trimming removed 5 bases from V and 0 bases from J, with 1 base in between. CDR3 sequence: CASSLNTEAFF. DNA of the CDR3: TGTGCCAGCAGTTTGAACACTGAAGCTTTCTTT.

The chain's CDR3 is CAHDRHNSPLHF. CDR3 nucleotide sequence: TGTGCCCATGACAGGCACAATTCACCCCTCCACTTT. The chain employs TRBV30 and TRBJ1-6, with D tentatively TRBD1 (6 bases). Trimming removed 8 bases at V and 7 bases at J, with 12 bases between. From germline, CDR1 is GTSNPN and CDR2 SVGIG (reference sequence). This CDR3 contains 12 residues. Filled out from reference TRBV30 and TRBJ1-6, the complete variable domain reads SQTIHQWPATLVQPVGSPLSLECTVEGTSNPNLYWYRQAAGRGLQLLFYSVGIGQISSEVPQNLSASRPQDRQFILSSKKLLLSDSGFYLCAHDRHNSPLHFGNGTRLTVT.

Ten or more counts support this clone. This sequence joins TRBV13 and TRBJ1-2; TRBD1 matches at 9 bases. Germline assignment: CDR1 PRHDT and CDR2 FYEKMQ (reference sequence). V gave up 3 bases and J gave up 3 bases; unmatched junction bases: 5. This CDR3 has 15 amino acids. CDR3 in DNA: TGTGCCAGCAGCTTCCGGGACAGGGATGACTATGGCTACACCTTC. This encodes CASSFRDRDDYGYTF. Full variable domain (remainder filled in from reference TRBV13 and TRBJ1-2): AAGVIQSPRHLIKEKRETATLKCYPIPRHDTVYWYQQGPGQDPQFLISFYEKMQSDKGSIPDRFSAQQFSDYHSELNMSSLELGDSALYFCASSFRDRDDYGYTFGSGTRLTVV.

Relative to its sample, this clone is medium-sized (0.01 to 0.1%). This rearrangement joins TRBV19 to TRBJ2-7; D not resolved. Germline V gene data show CDR1 as LNHDA and CDR2 as SQIVND (reference sequence). V gave up 2 bases and J gave up 5 bases, with 10 bases separating them. CDR3 length: 13 residues. DNA of the CDR3: TGTGCCAGTAGTATATCCTTGATGAACGAGCAGTACTTC. Protein: CASSISLMNEQYF.

About this clone: A much larger clonotype is one base distant, so this may be a read error. This rearrangement joins TRBV20-1 to TRBJ2-3; 10 bases are a match to TRBD2. The CDR3 is made up of 15 amino acids. Germline-derived CDR1 and CDR2 are DFQATT and SNEGSKA (reference sequence). Unmatched junction bases numbered 5, after V lost 3 bases and J lost 2 bases. The CDR3 sequence: CSASEGTSVTDTQYF. CDR3 DNA sequence: TGCAGTGCTAGTGAGGGGACTAGCGTCACAGATACGCAGTATTTT.